What follows are 25 T cell receptor beta chains derived from one specimen sequenced in a study of cytomegalovirus exposure and HLA in healthy donors. PCR was performed using 60 Vbeta and 13 Jbeta primers. Generated by immunoSEQ multiplex PCR, the TCRdb table keeps only in-frame clones and is missing some. The sample consists of roughly 54,000 clones, around two thirds of them appearing once. The sample taken for sequencing was PBMCs. Source of these receptors: a woman aged 55-70 years in good health and CMV-seropositive.

DNA for the CDR3: TGTGCCAGCAGCTTGTCGGTCAGCGGGGGGGCCTATGAGCAGTTCTTC. Protein: CASSLSVSGGAYEQFF. The genes are TRBV5-4 and TRBJ2-1; TRBD2 aligns across 10 bases. This CDR3 is built from 16 residues. Per the germline V gene, CDR1 is SGHNT and CDR2 is YYREEE (reference sequence). The V segment lost 1 base and the J segment 8 bases; nucleotides outside the gene matches: 9.

The gene calls are TRBV5-6 and TRBJ2-2; 11 nucleotides line up with TRBD1. This CDR3 is built from 15 residues. Looked up from germline, CDR1 is SGHDT and CDR2 is YYEEEE. Trimming removed 3 bases from V and 7 bases from J; junction bases left unmatched: 5. Here the CDR3 reads CASSWGTGGVGELFF. The CDR3 DNA is TGTGCCAGCAGCTGGGGGACAGGGGGTGTCGGGGAGCTGTTTTTT.

V is TRBV7-6 and J is TRBJ2-7; maybe TRBD2 (5 bases). The CDR3 runs 15 residues. V shed 5 bases and J shed 4 bases, with 18 bases lying between them. Germline V gene data show CDR1 as SGHVS and CDR2 as FNYEAQ. In DNA form, the CDR3 reads TGTGCCAGCAGCCTTAACTCGGGGAGAGCTTACGAGCAGTACTTC. As protein: CASSLNSGRAYEQYF.

The chain is built from TRBV2 and TRBJ1-1, with no clear D. V was shortened by 1 base and J by 4 bases, with 7 bases between the two germline ends. Germline V CDR1 and CDR2: SNHLY, FYNNEI. The CDR3 has 13 residues. The CDR3 nucleotides are TGTGCCAGCAGTGAAGGGCGGGGCACTGAAGCTTTCTTT. Protein product: CASSEGRGTEAFF.

The V gene is TRBV6-1, the J gene TRBJ1-3; tentatively, D is TRBD1 (5 bases). V gave up 5 bases and J gave up 6 bases, with 14 bases separating them. Germline CDR1 is MNHNS and CDR2 is SASEGT. This CDR3 region has 14 residues. The CDR3 is CASSSGTLQNTIYF. For the CDR3, the DNA is TGTGCCAGCAGTTCCGGGACTCTCCAAAACACCATATATTTT.

The chain combines TRBV6-1 with TRBJ1-6; D not certain. The CDR3 has 17 amino acids. V lost 1 base to trimming and J lost 3 bases, with 13 bases between them. Germline CDR1 and CDR2: MNHNS and SASEGT. CDR3 residues: CASSEEPGGVYNSPLHF. In DNA, the CDR3 is TGTGCCAGCAGTGAAGAGCCGGGTGGCGTCTATAATTCACCCCTCCACTTT.

V is TRBV27 and J is TRBJ2-2; the match to TRBD2 covers 12 bases. Trimming took 6 bases from V and 7 from J; bases not matched to a gene: 9. From germline, CDR1 is MNHEY and CDR2 SMNVEV (reference sequence). The CDR3 contains 16 residues. CDR3 region: CASSLTSGGPGGELFF. DNA for the CDR3: TGTGCCAGCAGCCTCACTAGCGGGGGGCCTGGCGGGGAGCTGTTTTTT.

The rearrangement links TRBV4-3 to TRBJ2-5, with 9 bases matching TRBD1. This CDR3 contains 15 residues. CDR1 LGHNA and CDR2 YSLEER come from the germline V gene. V was pared by 4 bases and J by 7 bases, with 10 bases of the junction left unmatched. In DNA form, the CDR3 reads TGCGCCAGCAGCCCCCGGGACAGGGATGTTCGGACCCAGTACTTC. This codes for CASSPRDRDVRTQYF.

This clone was recorded a few times. The V gene is TRBV18, the J gene TRBJ1-2; perhaps TRBD1 as D (6 bases). V lost 6 bases, J lost 8 bases, and 13 bases lay in between. This CDR3 comprises 12 residues. Germline V gene data show CDR1 as KGHSH and CDR2 as LQKENI. CDR3 DNA: TGTGCCAGCTCCCGGGACCAGGGGGGCTACACCTTC. Protein sequence: CASSRDQGGYTF.

This chain uses TRBV7-2 with TRBJ2-7; 10 nucleotides match TRBD1. The germline CDR1 and CDR2 sequences are SGHTA and FQGNSA. J was trimmed by 3 bases and V by 1 base; bases with no gene match: 12. The CDR3 spans 18 residues. The chain's CDR3 is CASSLVWFTGQGYYEQYF. CDR3 sequence (DNA): TGTGCCAGCAGCTTAGTTTGGTTCACGGGACAGGGGTACTACGAGCAGTACTTC.

V gene TRBV25-1 combines with J gene TRBJ1-2; TRBD1 might be the D (6 bases). Trimming removed 3 bases from V and 7 bases from J, with 18 bases in between. CDR3 length: 15 residues. Germline CDR1 reads MGHDK; CDR2 reads SYGVNS. The CDR3 nucleotides read TGTGCCAGCAGTGAGAGGGGGGGAGCCGCGTTTGGCTACACCTTC. Amino acid sequence: CASSERGGAAFGYTF.

Only a few counts were recorded for this clone. The genes are TRBV9 and TRBJ2-5, with TRBD2 matching 9 bases. Germline-derived CDR1 and CDR2 are SGDLS and YYNGEE. Losses at the gene ends were 4 bases for V and 4 bases for J; bases not matched to a gene: 8. This CDR3 spans 15 amino acids. This CDR3 is CASSPPSSGVETQYF. DNA for the CDR3: TGTGCCAGCAGCCCCCCATCTAGCGGGGTAGAGACCCAGTACTTC.

This clone was counted between two and nine times. V and J are TRBV5-8 and TRBJ2-7; 9 nucleotides line up with TRBD1. The V segment lost 3 bases and the J segment 2 bases; nucleotides outside the gene matches: 9. The length of the CDR3 is 16 residues. Germline V lookup: CDR1 SGHTS, CDR2 YDEGEE. The CDR3 DNA reads as TGTGCCAGCAGCTCCGGTTTAGGGACAGGGCCCTACGAGCAGTACTTC. It yields the protein CASSSGLGTGPYEQYF.

The chain recombines TRBV7-2 with TRBJ2-3; weak D call: TRBD1 (6 bases). Trimming removed 5 bases at V and 3 bases at J, with 12 bases between. CDR3 length: 14 residues. Germline V lookup: CDR1 SGHTA, CDR2 FQGNSA. The CDR3 DNA is TGTGCCAGCAGCCCCGGACAGATTACAGATACGCAGTATTTT. It yields the protein CASSPGQITDTQYF.

The gene calls are TRBV29-1 and TRBJ2-1; 7 bases line up with TRBD1. Germline V gene data show CDR1 as SQVTM and CDR2 as ANQGSEA. The CDR3 length is 14 residues. The V segment lost 5 bases and the J segment 5 bases; nucleotides outside the gene matches: 9. The CDR3, as DNA: TGCAGCGTTCCCGAGACAGGGCCTAACAATGAGCAGTTCTTC. This translates into CSVPETGPNNEQFF.

V and J are TRBV10-2 and TRBJ2-5, with D unclear. CDR1 is WSHSY and CDR2 is SAAADI in the germline V gene. V lost 10 bases to trimming and J lost 1 base, with 10 bases between them. The CDR3 loop spans 12 amino acids. DNA for the CDR3: TGCGCCACCGCACTGGTCCAAGAGACCCAGTACTTC. It translates to CATALVQETQYF.

The chain recombines TRBV12-5 with TRBJ1-1, with 10 bases identical to TRBD1. V trimming: 2 bases; J trimming: 5 bases; junction bases outside the gene matches: 8. Germline CDR1 and CDR2: LGHNT and FRNRAP. This CDR3 has 16 residues. The CDR3 here is CASGLPKTGGYTEAFF. For the CDR3, the DNA is TGTGCTAGTGGTTTGCCCAAGACAGGGGGCTATACTGAAGCTTTCTTT.

The V call is TRBV19, the J call TRBJ1-6; 12 nucleotides align to TRBD1. Germline values: CDR1 LNHDA, CDR2 SQIVND (reference sequence). J gave up 13 bases and V 6 bases, and 7 bases lay outside the gene matches. The CDR3 consists of 14 residues. Here the CDR3 DNA reads TGTGCCAGTAGCCCCGGGACAGGGGGCTTCCCCCTCCACTTT. Its protein is CASSPGTGGFPLHF.

This clone has a handful of counts. The chain employs TRBV6-5 and TRBJ2-7; D is perhaps TRBD2 (5 bases). CDR1 and CDR2 (germline): MNHEY, SVGAGI. CDR3 size: 12 residues. Trimming took off 5 bases at V and 3 bases at J, with 8 bases between the two ends. The CDR3 DNA reads as TGTGCCAGCAGTCTAGCAAACTACGAGCAGTACTTC. It translates to CASSLANYEQYF.

CDR3 residues: CASRGRGGSNEKLFF. The CDR3 nucleotides are TGTGCCAGTAGGGGGCGTGGAGGGAGTAATGAAAAACTGTTTTTT. The chain carries TRBV19 and TRBJ1-4; possible D gene TRBD1, 5 bases. Germline V lookup: CDR1 LNHDA, CDR2 SQIVND (reference sequence). Trimming shortened V by 6 bases and J by 4 bases, and 15 bases separated the two germline ends. The CDR3 has 15 residues.

CDR3 residues: CASSPRGHNTEAFF. The CDR3 region has the DNA TGTGCCAGCAGCCCCAGGGGGCACAACACTGAAGCTTTCTTT. This sequence joins TRBV13 and TRBJ1-1; TRBD1 matches at 8 bases. The V and J ends lost 5 bases and 2 bases, in that order; junction bases with no gene match: 4. The CDR3 extends over 14 amino acids. Germline-derived CDR1 and CDR2 are PRHDT and FYEKMQ (reference sequence). Looking up the rest from reference TRBV13 and TRBJ1-1 gives the full variable domain: AAGVIQSPRHLIKEKRETATLKCYPIPRHDTVYWYQQGPGQDPQFLISFYEKMQSDKGSIPDRFSAQQFSDYHSELNMSSLELGDSALYFCASSPRGHNTEAFFGQGTRLTVV.

A remark on this clone: The junction and the germline gene differ at one end; a read error may be behind it. The chain carries TRBV6-1 and TRBJ2-7; weak D call: TRBD1 (6 bases). The CDR3 has 15 residues. The germline gives CDR1 MNHNS, CDR2 SASEGT. In DNA, the CDR3 is TGTGCCAACAGTGCCCAGGGGTTTAGCTCCTACGAGCAGTACTTC. Its protein is CANSAQGFSSYEQYF.

The chain joins TRBV5-8 to TRBJ1-2; D is perhaps TRBD1 (6 bases). Trimming took off 4 bases at V and 1 base at J, with 14 bases between the two ends. Germline V lookup: CDR1 SGHTS, CDR2 YDEGEE. CDR3 length equals 15 residues. The CDR3 DNA is TGTGCCAGCAGCATCGAGGACAGAATTAACTATGGCTACACCTTC. Translation: CASSIEDRINYGYTF. The full variable domain, with the rest looked up from reference TRBV5-8 and TRBJ1-2, is EAGVTQSPTHLIKTRGQQATLRCSPISGHTSVYWYQQALGLGLQFLLWYDEGEERNRGNFPPRFSGRQFPNYSSELNVNALELEDSALYLCASSIEDRINYGYTFGSGTRLTVV.

The V gene is TRBV4-1, the J gene TRBJ1-4, with D maybe TRBD1 (6 bases). Trimming pared 0 bases from V and 11 bases from J, leaving 16 bases between. Germline V gene sequence: CDR1 MGHRA, CDR2 YSYEKL. The CDR3 length is 15 residues. Here the CDR3 reads CASSQDLGALRKLFF. CDR3 DNA: TGCGCCAGCAGCCAAGATTTGGGGGCTCTGAGGAAACTGTTTTTT.

The chain links TRBV10-1 to TRBJ1-1; D is ambiguous. The germline V and J ends were trimmed by 5 bases and 0 bases, with 7 bases remaining between them. The CDR3 covers 13 residues. Germline V gene lookup returns CDR1 WNHNN and CDR2 SYGVQD (reference sequence). The CDR3 region is CASSPDLNTEAFF. CDR3 DNA sequence: TGCGCCAGCAGTCCGGACTTGAACACTGAAGCTTTCTTT.